Below are 7 T cell receptor beta chains sequenced from a single sample in a study of CD8 T cells in ankylosing spondylitis. TCRdb re-called the 5' RACE reads through MiXCR, storing one row per CDR3 protein. The sample consists of under 450,000 distinct CDR3 sequences, roughly 15% of them appearing once. Their antigens are not known. Study findings and constraints: Seemingly distinctive of ankylosing spondylitis blood was a TCR beta motif formed by eight highly homologous variants.

Sequencing input: blood, either unsorted or a sorted T cell fraction (not recorded which). The origin of the receptors is a male donor with ankylosing spondylitis.

This clonotype was seen only a few times. This rearrangement joins TRBV5-1 to TRBJ2-1, with TRBD2 identical over 7 bases. Trimming at V came to 4 bases and at J to 4 bases, leaving 8 bases not matched to a gene. This CDR3 has 15 amino acids. Germline values: CDR1 SGHRS, CDR2 YFSETQ. For the CDR3, the DNA is TGCGCCAGCAGCCCTCGGGCTAGCGGTTACAATGAGCAGTTCTTC. It codes for CASSPRASGYNEQFF.

This clonotype was picked up a small number of times. The V and J genes are TRBV2 and TRBJ1-5, with 7 positions matching TRBD1. V trimming: 6 bases; J trimming: 6 bases; junction bases outside the gene matches: 5. The CDR3 loop spans 13 amino acids. CDR1 and CDR2 (germline): SNHLY, FYNNEI. CDR3 amino acids: CASRGTVVQPQHF. In DNA, the CDR3 is TGTGCCAGCAGAGGGACAGTTGTTCAGCCCCAGCATTTT.

This chain joins TRBV19 and TRBJ2-1; the match to TRBD2 covers 10 bases. V was pared by 5 bases and J by 2 bases, with 6 bases of the junction left unmatched. The CDR3 has 16 amino acids. Germline CDR1 reads LNHDA; CDR2 reads SQIVND (reference sequence). The CDR3 here is CASSASSGSAYNEQFF. In DNA, the CDR3 is TGTGCCAGTAGTGCCTCTAGCGGGAGCGCCTACAATGAGCAGTTCTTC.

The chain couples TRBV20-1 to TRBJ2-3; 11 nucleotides match TRBD2. CDR1 and CDR2 from the germline V gene are DFQATT and SNEGSKA (reference sequence). This CDR3 is 15 amino acids long. Trimming took 4 bases from V and 3 from J; bases not matched to a gene: 6. The CDR3 sequence is CSAKSVAGGTDTQYF. CDR3 sequence (DNA): TGCAGTGCTAAGTCCGTAGCGGGAGGGACAGATACGCAGTATTTT.

This clonotype was seen a few times. This chain joins TRBV12-3 or TRBV12-4 and TRBJ1-2; TRBD1 agrees at 12 bases. V lost 5 bases, J lost 8 bases, and 12 bases stayed unmatched. This CDR3 contains 16 residues. Written as DNA, the CDR3 is TGTGCCAGCAGTACCGGGACAGGGGGCGTTGGAGGGGGCTACACCTTC. This translates into CASSTGTGGVGGGYTF.

This clonotype was seen more than once but under ten times. One base away lies a much larger clone, so this may be a sequencing read error. The DNA of the CDR3 is TGTGCCAGCAGTTACGCCAATGAGCAGTTCTTC. Translated, it gives CASSYANEQFF. V and J are TRBV6-5 and TRBJ2-1; D is unresolved. This CDR3 has 11 amino acids. V was cut by 2 bases and J by 6 bases, with 2 bases left in between. Germline V gives CDR1 MNHEY, CDR2 SVGAGI.

The V gene is TRBV6-1, the J gene TRBJ1-2; the D gene is possibly TRBD1 (5 bases). The length of the CDR3 is 17 residues. V dropped 6 bases and J dropped 5 bases, with 25 bases sitting between them. Germline V gene sequence: CDR1 MNHNS, CDR2 SASEGT. Here the CDR3 reads CASRKIRDLRLNYGYTF. The DNA of the CDR3 is TGTGCCAGCAGGAAAATCCGGGACCTCCGCCTTAATTATGGCTACACCTTC.